These T cell receptor beta chains were read from a single sample in a study of neurological immune-mediated disorders. Using its own MiXCR run on the 5' RACE reads, TCRdb lists one record per CDR3 protein. The sample shows some 35,000 distinct CDR3 sequences, around 10% of them seen only once. Sample: CD4+ T cells from blood. These receptors all come from a woman aged 25-40 years with HTLV-1-associated myelopathy (HAM/TSP). The CDR3 runs from the conserved cysteine through the conserved F or W. Each record gives: J gene, D gene, V gene, clone size, CDR3 DNA, CDR3 protein. A D gene is named only where the DNA matches it firmly. For some rows the clone size is stated as once, few or many, or as a class when expanded; others skip it.

j_gene: TRBJ1-6; d_gene: .; v_gene: TRBV7-2; abundance: many; CDR3nt: TGTGCCAGCGGGGGCTATAATTCACCCCTCCACTTT; CDR3aa: CASGGYNSPLHF
j_gene: TRBJ1-1; d_gene: .; v_gene: TRBV7-9; abundance: many; CDR3nt: TGTGCCAGCAGCTTATCGGTGATCGTTACTGAAGCTTTCTTT; CDR3aa: CASSLSVIVTEAFF
j_gene: TRBJ2-1; d_gene: .; v_gene: TRBV29-1; abundance: .; CDR3nt: TGCAGCGTCAGCATGTCCAACTCCTACAATGAGCAGTTCTTC; CDR3aa: CSVSMSNSYNEQFF
j_gene: TRBJ1-1; d_gene: .; v_gene: TRBV20-1; abundance: many; CDR3nt: TGCATGGCGAGGGCCGGAGGCCCTGAAGCTTTCTTT; CDR3aa: CMARAGGPEAFF
j_gene: TRBJ1-2; d_gene: TRBD1; v_gene: TRBV19; abundance: .; CDR3nt: TGTGCCACACCCAGGGGACAGGGGTTGCGTGGCTACACCTTC; CDR3aa: CATPRGQGLRGYTF
j_gene: TRBJ2-3; d_gene: .; v_gene: TRBV20-1; abundance: many; CDR3nt: TGCAGTGCCCCCCCGGGCCGCACAGATACGCAGTATTTT; CDR3aa: CSAPPGRTDTQYF
j_gene: TRBJ2-5; d_gene: TRBD1; v_gene: TRBV20-1; abundance: many; CDR3nt: TGCAGTGTTCACTACAGGGGATGGGAGACCCAGTACTTC; CDR3aa: CSVHYRGWETQYF
j_gene: TRBJ2-1; d_gene: TRBD2; v_gene: TRBV7-9; abundance: few; CDR3nt: TGTGCCTGCAGCCCGCGAGGACTAGCGGGGGGGTACAATGAGCAGTTCTTC; CDR3aa: CACSPRGLAGGYNEQFF
j_gene: TRBJ1-2; d_gene: .; v_gene: TRBV6-1; abundance: .; CDR3nt: TGTGCCAGCAGTGACGACCTCATACGGCCAGCTAACTATGGCTACACCTTC; CDR3aa: CASSDDLIRPANYGYTF
j_gene: TRBJ1-2; d_gene: .; v_gene: TRBV20-1; abundance: many; CDR3nt: TGCAGTGCTAGCTTCAGGGCTCCTAACTATGGCTACACCTTC; CDR3aa: CSASFRAPNYGYTF
j_gene: TRBJ2-7; d_gene: TRBD1; v_gene: TRBV20-1; abundance: many; CDR3nt: TGCAGTGCTCCCGGACAGGGGGCTTACGAGCAGTACTTC; CDR3aa: CSAPGQGAYEQYF
j_gene: TRBJ2-3; d_gene: .; v_gene: TRBV10-3; abundance: many; CDR3nt: TGTGCCATCAGTGAGTTCCGGGAGACGGCACGCGATACGCAGTATTTT; CDR3aa: CAISEFRETARDTQYF
j_gene: TRBJ2-5; d_gene: .; v_gene: TRBV5-1; abundance: many; CDR3nt: TGCGCCAGCAGTTTATTGAGCCAGGGTATTGAAGAGACCCAGTACTTC; CDR3aa: CASSLLSQGIEETQYF
j_gene: TRBJ1-1; d_gene: TRBD1; v_gene: TRBV10-3; abundance: many; CDR3nt: TGTGCCATCAGTGAGTCACAGGGGGTTTGGATGAACACTGAAGCTTTCTTT; CDR3aa: CAISESQGVWMNTEAFF
j_gene: TRBJ1-1; d_gene: .; v_gene: TRBV10-3; abundance: many; CDR3nt: TGTGCCATCAGTGAAGAGAGATCCACTGAAGCTTTCTTT; CDR3aa: CAISEERSTEAFF
j_gene: TRBJ1-6; d_gene: .; v_gene: TRBV2; abundance: .; CDR3nt: TGTGCCAGCAGCGACACCCGGACAGCCAATAATTCACCCCTATACTTT; CDR3aa: CASSDTRTANNSPLYF
j_gene: TRBJ2-7; d_gene: TRBD1; v_gene: TRBV10-1; abundance: .; CDR3nt: TGCGCCAGCAGCGGGAACAGGGGCTACGAGCAGTACTTC; CDR3aa: CASSGNRGYEQYF
j_gene: TRBJ2-1; d_gene: .; v_gene: TRBV30; abundance: few; CDR3nt: TGTGCCACTAGGACAAGCTCCTACAATGAGCAGTTCTTC; CDR3aa: CATRTSSYNEQFF
j_gene: TRBJ1-4; d_gene: .; v_gene: TRBV20-1; abundance: many; CDR3nt: TGCAGTGCTACTACAGGGTGGGGGAGGAGGCGGTTTTTT; CDR3aa: CSATTGWGRRRFF
j_gene: TRBJ2-3; d_gene: .; v_gene: TRBV29-1; abundance: few; CDR3nt: TGCAGCGTTGAAGATCTTGGGGGCCCCACAGATACGCAGTATTTT; CDR3aa: CSVEDLGGPTDTQYF
j_gene: TRBJ1-5; d_gene: .; v_gene: TRBV6-1; abundance: many; CDR3nt: TGTGCCAGCAGTGACTGGGCCGGGGGCAATCAGCCCCAGCATTTT; CDR3aa: CASSDWAGGNQPQHF
j_gene: TRBJ1-2; d_gene: TRBD1; v_gene: TRBV9; abundance: many; CDR3nt: TGTGCCAGCAGCCCAGGGGGGCCAGGGAACTATGGCTACACCTTC; CDR3aa: CASSPGGPGNYGYTF
j_gene: TRBJ2-4; d_gene: .; v_gene: TRBV5-1; abundance: many; CDR3nt: TGCGCCAGCAGCCCACAGGGAACGGGGAACATTCAGTACTTC; CDR3aa: CASSPQGTGNIQYF
j_gene: TRBJ1-4; d_gene: .; v_gene: TRBV10-3; abundance: .; CDR3nt: TGTGCCATTAGCTCAGGCCAGGTGGCAGATGAAAAACTGTTTTTT; CDR3aa: CAISSGQVADEKLFF
j_gene: TRBJ2-1; d_gene: .; v_gene: TRBV5-1; abundance: once; CDR3nt: TGCGCCAGCAGCAAGGGGGAGAAGGACAATGAGCAGTTCTTC; CDR3aa: CASSKGEKDNEQFF